What follows describes a single T cell receptor beta chain. Its matching antigen is unknown. This sample was taken from a study of shared clonotypes between healthy human individuals. Germline CDR1 and CDR2: SGHRS and YFSETQ. The CDR3 is 16 residues long. V was clipped by 5 bases and J by 3 bases, with 18 bases between them. Broader study findings: Sharing of clonotypes among donors was expected to vary with sequencing depth.

The repertoire was sequenced with immunoSEQ multiplex PCR; TCRdb's copy has only in-frame clones and lacks some. The sample lists roughly 1 million clones; about 75% were seen once. The chain combines TRBV5-1 with TRBJ1-3; D call uncertain. The clonotype was recovered from a man between 18 and 29 years old in good health. Sequencing input: memory CD4+ T cells sorted from blood. The subset was: CD45RA-negative fraction. CDR3 in amino acids: CASSSSSSLFGNTIYF. In nucleotides, the CDR3 is TGCGCCAGCAGTTCATCATCTAGTTTATTTGGAAACACCATATATTTT.